This T cell receptor (beta chain) was identified during a study of identical twins. TCRdb itself ran the 5' RACE reads through MiXCR, one entry per CDR3 protein. The table lists around 490,000 distinct CDR3 sequences, more than 20% of them singletons. This clonotype has more than one count but fewer than ten. These data also featured in a second study, about yellow fever vaccine responses in identical twins.

The specimen sequenced was CD4+ T cells sorted from blood. This clonotype was sampled from a woman between 18 and 30 years old in good health.

CDR3 sequence (DNA): TGCGCCAGCAGCCAAGGAGGGGGGAGGGGACGGCAGTACTTC. As protein: CASSQGGGRGRQYF. The V gene is TRBV4-1, the J gene TRBJ2-7; tentatively, D is TRBD2 (7 bases). Trimming shortened V by 1 base and J by 9 bases, and 16 bases separated the two germline ends. This CDR3 has 14 amino acids. Germline V gives CDR1 MGHRA, CDR2 YSYEKL.